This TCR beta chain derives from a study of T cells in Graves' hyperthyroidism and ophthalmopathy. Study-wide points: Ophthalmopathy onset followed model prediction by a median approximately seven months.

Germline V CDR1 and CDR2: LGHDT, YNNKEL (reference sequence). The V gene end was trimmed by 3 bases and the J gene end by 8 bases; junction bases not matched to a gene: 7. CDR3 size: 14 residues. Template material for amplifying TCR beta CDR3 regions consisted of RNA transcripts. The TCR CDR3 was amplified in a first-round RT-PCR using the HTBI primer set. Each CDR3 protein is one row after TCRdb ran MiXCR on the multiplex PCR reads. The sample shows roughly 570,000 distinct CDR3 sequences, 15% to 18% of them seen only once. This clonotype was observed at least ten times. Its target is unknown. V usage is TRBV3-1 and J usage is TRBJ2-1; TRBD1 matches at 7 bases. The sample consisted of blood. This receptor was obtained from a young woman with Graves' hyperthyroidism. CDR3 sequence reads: CASSHYRGEDEQFF. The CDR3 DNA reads TGTGCCAGCAGCCATTACAGGGGAGAGGATGAGCAGTTCTTC.